The 20 T cell receptor beta chains below were found in one sample sequenced in a study of T cell repertoires in cytomegalovirus infection. In TCRdb, the reads were re-called with MiXCR into one record per CDR3 protein. This table has some 500,000 distinct CDR3 sequences, approximately 40% appearing once. Their antigen targets remain unknown. Sequenced here: cultured PBMCs, sampled from culture after CMV antigen stimulation. These receptors came from a human donor in good health (CMV status not recorded). Some clones in this sample may be carry-over from other donors' samples.

This clonotype was found a few times. The chain carries TRBV6-2 or TRBV6-3 and TRBJ2-3, with D unclear. The V gene's germline CDR1 is MNHEY and CDR2 SVGEGT. V lost 2 bases, J lost 6 bases, and 6 bases lay in between. This CDR3 is built from 12 residues. The CDR3 sequence: CASSYLDDTQYF. In DNA, the CDR3 is TGTGCCAGCAGTTACCTAGATGATACGCAGTATTTT.

This clonotype is a singleton in its sample. CDR3 sequence (DNA): TGTGCCACCAGTGATATGACAAGGATGAACAATGAGCAGTTCTTC. Amino acids: CATSDMTRMNNEQFF. This chain uses TRBV24-1 with TRBJ2-1; D gene unclear. This CDR3 spans 15 amino acids. Between the trimmed V and J ends, which lost 3 bases and 5 bases, there was a span of 13 bases. CDR1 is KGHDR and CDR2 is SFDVKD in the germline V gene.

The chain has TRBV12-3 or TRBV12-4 and TRBJ1-6, with D possibly TRBD1 on 5 matching bases. The ends were cut back, 7 bases at V and 7 bases at J, with 14 bases in the middle. There are 14 residues in the CDR3. CDR3: CASTLLRGNSPLHF. DNA of the CDR3: TGTGCCAGCACCCTTTTGCGGGGGAATTCACCCCTCCACTTT.

The chain has TRBV7-2 and TRBJ1-2, with TRBD1 identical over 9 bases. The J segment lost 4 bases and the V segment lost 5 bases, leaving 5 bases of the junction unmatched. CDR3 size: 14 residues. CDR1 and CDR2 from the germline V gene are SGHTA and FQGNSA. CDR3 sequence (DNA): TGTGCCAGCAGCCCGGACAGGGGAAGCTATGGCTACACCTTC. This encodes CASSPDRGSYGYTF.

This chain links TRBV7-2 with TRBJ2-3; D unresolved. Germline CDR1 SGHTA, CDR2 FQGNSA. The CDR3 has 14 residues. Deletions cut 4 bases from V and 5 bases from J, with 13 bases between. The chain's CDR3 is CASSSLPSQDTQYF. Here the CDR3 DNA reads TGTGCCAGCAGCTCCCTTCCTTCACAAGATACGCAGTATTTT. The variable domain in full, completed from reference TRBV7-2 and TRBJ2-3, reads GAGVSQSPSNKVTEKGKDVELRCDPISGHTALYWYRQSLGQGLEFLIYFQGNSAPDKSGLPSDRFSAERTGGSVSTLTIQRTQQEDSAVYLCASSSLPSQDTQYFGPGTRLTVL.

V and J are TRBV4-3 and TRBJ1-2; TRBD1 aligns across 10 bases. CDR3 length: 15 amino acids. From germline, CDR1 is LGHNA and CDR2 YSLEER. Trimming removed 4 bases from V and 4 bases from J; junction bases left unmatched: 6. DNA for the CDR3: TGCGCCAGCAGCCGGGACAGGGGATATAGCTATGGCTACACCTTC. Amino acids: CASSRDRGYSYGYTF.

The chain couples TRBV5-4 to TRBJ1-2; no reliable D call. Germline V gene data show CDR1 as SGHNT and CDR2 as YYREEE (reference sequence). This CDR3 spans 14 amino acids. Deletions cut 4 bases from V and 7 bases from J, with 17 bases between. CDR3 coding DNA: TGTGCCAGCAGCCCCGGAGAGGGCAGTGGTGGCTACACCTTC. It codes for CASSPGEGSGGYTF.

This clonotype was recorded a few times. The V call is TRBV19, the J call TRBJ1-1; 7 positions match TRBD1. CDR1 is LNHDA, CDR2 SQIVND, per germline (reference sequence). The CDR3 totals 17 residues. Trimming cost V 4 bases and J 1 base; bases outside gene matches: 12. CDR3 coding DNA: TGTGCCAGTAGTACGCGACCGGGACAGCTCCCGAACACTGAAGCTTTCTTT. Translating gives CASSTRPGQLPNTEAFF.

This clonotype occurred once. The chain combines TRBV2 with TRBJ2-2; TRBD2 matches at 10 bases. Germline V gives CDR1 SNHLY, CDR2 FYNNEI. This CDR3 has 15 amino acids. Losses at the gene ends were 5 bases for V and 3 bases for J; bases not matched to a gene: 3. The CDR3 protein is CASSYSGGHTGELFF. DNA of the CDR3: TGTGCCAGCAGTTATAGCGGGGGGCACACCGGGGAGCTGTTTTTT. Together with reference TRBV2 and TRBJ2-2, the CDR3 gives the full variable domain: EPEVTQTPSHQVTQMGQEVILRCVPISNHLYFYWYRQILGQKVEFLVSFYNNEISEKSEIFDDQFSVERPDGSNFTLKIRSTKLEDSAMYFCASSYSGGHTGELFFGEGSRLTVL.

This clonotype was detected only a few times. The rearrangement joins TRBV20-1 to TRBJ2-3, with TRBD2 as a possible D gene (5 bases). The ends were cut back, 6 bases at V and 0 bases at J, with 10 bases in the middle. CDR1 and CDR2 (germline): DFQATT, SNEGSKA (reference sequence). This CDR3 region has 13 residues. The CDR3 reads CSATRGSTDTQYF. The CDR3 DNA reads TGCAGTGCGACACGCGGGAGCACAGATACGCAGTATTTT.

The chain joins TRBV7-4 to TRBJ1-3; TRBD1 is a possible D gene (6 bases). The V end lost 5 bases, the J end lost 4 bases, and 24 bases lay between the germline ends. Germline CDR1 and CDR2: SGHVT and SQSDAQ. The CDR3 sequence is 18 residues long. The CDR3 region is CASSNPGYRDSLGNTIYF. CDR3 sequence (DNA): TGTGCCAGCAGCAACCCCGGATACAGGGATTCTCTCGGAAACACCATATATTTT.

V usage is TRBV6-6 and J usage is TRBJ1-1; the D is unclear. V was shortened by 8 bases and J by 11 bases, with 21 bases between the two germline ends. Germline CDR1 MNHNY, CDR2 SVGAGI (reference sequence). This CDR3 contains 13 residues. This CDR3 reads CASRPWTSEWAFF. Written as DNA, the CDR3 is TGTGCCAGCCGACCTTGGACTTCCGAATGGGCTTTCTTT.

In its sample, this clonotype was seen a few times. The gene calls are TRBV7-2 and TRBJ2-1; D unclear. V lost 6 bases, J lost 0 bases, and 9 bases lay in between. The CDR3 totals 14 residues. Germline V CDR1 and CDR2: SGHTA, FQGNSA. CDR3 loop: CASSPTLSYNEQFF. The CDR3 DNA reads TGTGCCAGCAGTCCTACCCTCTCCTACAATGAGCAGTTCTTC.

The chain combines TRBV19 with TRBJ2-5, with 8 bases lining up with TRBD1. J gave up 4 bases and V 6 bases, and 4 bases lay outside the gene matches. Per the germline V gene, CDR1 is LNHDA and CDR2 is SQIVND (reference sequence). The CDR3 has 13 amino acids. The CDR3 here is CASSAQGGETQYF. In DNA, the CDR3 is TGTGCCAGTAGCGCACAGGGGGGAGAGACCCAGTACTTC.

This clonotype showed up many times. The gene calls are TRBV7-2 and TRBJ1-2, with D unresolved. CDR3 length equals 15 residues. Germline lookup yields CDR1 SGHTA and CDR2 FQGNSA. V was cut by 4 bases and J by 4 bases, with 16 bases left in between. Here the CDR3 DNA reads TGTGCCAGCAGCTCCGGACGGCCGTTGGTCTATGGCTACACCTTC. Translated: CASSSGRPLVYGYTF.

This clonotype was seen repeatedly, ten times or more. This sequence joins TRBV7-2 and TRBJ2-5; 10 nucleotides line up with TRBD2. CDR3 length: 16 residues. With 1 base clipped from V and 5 bases from J, the junction kept 7 bases outside the gene matches. Looked up from germline, CDR1 is SGHTA and CDR2 is FQGNSA. CDR3 DNA sequence: TGTGCCAGCAGCTTAGGAGCGGGGGGGCCGGTTGAGACCCAGTACTTC. The encoded protein is CASSLGAGGPVETQYF.

The chain is built from TRBV7-2 and TRBJ2-2, with TRBD1 as a possible D gene (6 bases). V gave up 2 bases and J gave up 3 bases, with 10 bases separating them. CDR1 and CDR2 from the germline V gene are SGHTA and FQGNSA. The CDR3 extends over 15 amino acids. CDR3 in amino acids: CASSLKRGYTGELFF. The CDR3 coding sequence is TGTGCCAGCAGCTTAAAAAGGGGGTACACCGGGGAGCTGTTTTTT.

This chain uses TRBV20-1 with TRBJ2-7, with D uncertain. The CDR3 consists of 12 residues. With 5 bases removed from V and 2 bases from J, the gap between germline ends came to 10 bases. Per the germline V gene, CDR1 is DFQATT and CDR2 is SNEGSKA (reference sequence). DNA for the CDR3: TGCAGTGCTGATGACGGAGCCTACGAGCAGTACTTC. Amino acids: CSADDGAYEQYF.

This clonotype occurred once. This chain joins TRBV6-6 and TRBJ2-5; TRBD1 agrees at 10 bases. The germline V gene encodes CDR1 MNHNY and CDR2 SVGAGI (reference sequence). The J segment lost 4 bases and the V segment lost 2 bases, leaving 10 bases of the junction unmatched. CDR3 size: 17 residues. In nucleotides, the CDR3 is TGTGCCAGCAGTTACGAGGCGCCCGGGACAGGGGTAGAGACCCAGTACTTC. It specifies CASSYEAPGTGVETQYF.

The rearrangement uses TRBV6-1 and TRBJ2-7, with TRBD1 identical over 10 bases. With 3 bases clipped from V and 0 bases from J, the junction kept 11 bases outside the gene matches. Germline CDR1 reads MNHNS; CDR2 reads SASEGT. This CDR3 contains 18 residues. Written as DNA, the CDR3 is TGTGCCAGCAGTGACACCGGGACAGGGGCCTATATCTCCTACGAGCAGTACTTC. This translates into CASSDTGTGAYISYEQYF.